Below are 8 T cell receptor beta chains sequenced from a single sample in a study of T cell responses to AZD1222 COVID-19 vaccine. The protocol was immunoSEQ multiplex PCR, while the TCRdb copy is restricted to in-frame clones and leaves out a portion. The data show fewer than 200,000 clones, roughly 92% seen once. Sequences were derived from peripheral blood, sampled on day 0 of AZD1222 vaccination. The receptors here all came from an adult in good health.

The chain joins TRBV11-3 to TRBJ2-3, with TRBD1 as a possible D gene (6 bases). V shed 2 bases and J shed 4 bases, with 13 bases lying between them. The CDR3 contains 15 residues. CDR1 and CDR2 (germline): SGHNT, YENEEA. Here the CDR3 DNA reads TGTGCCAGCAGCTTACAGGGGAGAGCGTCAGATACGCAGTATTTT. Protein: CASSLQGRASDTQYF.

V and J are TRBV28 and TRBJ1-4; 7 nucleotides agree with TRBD1. Germline V gene lookup returns CDR1 MDHEN and CDR2 SYDVKM. V shed 7 bases and J 5 bases; nucleotides not matched to a gene: 10. This CDR3 contains 15 residues. The CDR3 DNA reads TGTGCCAGCATGACTGCAGGGACAGAGAATGAAAAACTGTTTTTT. This translates into CASMTAGTENEKLFF.

The chain couples TRBV11-2 to TRBJ1-1; D may be TRBD1 (6 bases). Per germline, CDR1 SGHAT and CDR2 FQNNGV. The CDR3 is 16 amino acids. Trimming removed 4 bases at V and 5 bases at J, with 20 bases between. CDR3 in DNA: TGTGCCAGCAGCTCCCTCCCCAGGGGTAGGGGGACTGAAGCTTTCTTT. Translated, it gives CASSSLPRGRGTEAFF.

The chain joins TRBV3-1 (or the pseudogene TRBV3-2) to TRBJ1-5; D is undetermined. The CDR3 is 14 residues long. V was shortened by 1 base and J by 5 bases, with 9 bases between the two germline ends. CDR1 is LGHDT, CDR2 YNNKEL, per germline (reference sequence). The chain's CDR3 is CASSQGGRYQPQHF. As DNA, the CDR3 is TGTGCCAGCAGCCAAGGCGGGAGATATCAGCCCCAGCATTTT.

The chain links TRBV18 to TRBJ1-4; D uncertain. The V end lost 5 bases, the J end lost 6 bases, and 13 bases lay between the germline ends. Germline V CDR1 and CDR2: KGHSH, LQKENI. The CDR3 is 14 residues long. This CDR3 is CASSSQVDDEKLFF. In DNA, the CDR3 is TGTGCCAGCTCATCGCAGGTTGACGATGAAAAACTGTTTTTT. Looking up the rest from reference TRBV18 and TRBJ1-4 gives the full variable domain: NAGVMQNPRHLVRRRGQEARLRCSPMKGHSHVYWYRQLPEEGLKFMVYLQKENIIDESGMPKERFSAEFPKEGPSILRIQQVVRGDSAAYFCASSSQVDDEKLFFGSGTQLSVL.

This chain connects TRBV4-2 to TRBJ2-7, with D possibly TRBD1 on 5 matching bases. Germline V CDR1 and CDR2: LGHNA, YNFKEQ. The CDR3 totals 14 residues. V was trimmed by 0 bases and J by 6 bases, leaving 12 bases between them. The CDR3 DNA reads as TGTGCCAGCAGCCAAGAAGCAGGGAACAGCGAGCAGTACTTC. Amino acid sequence: CASSQEAGNSEQYF.

The chain is built from TRBV19 and TRBJ2-1; 13 positions agree with TRBD2. The CDR3 length is 16 residues. Germline CDR1 and CDR2: LNHDA and SQIVND (reference sequence). V shed 5 bases, J shed 8 bases, and the junction held 9 bases outside the gene matches. The CDR3 here is CASSGGTSGVFYEQFF. CDR3 nucleotides: TGTGCCAGTAGTGGGGGGACTAGCGGGGTGTTCTATGAGCAGTTCTTC.

This chain connects TRBV7-3 to TRBJ1-6; D is undetermined. The germline V gene has CDR1 SGHTA and CDR2 FQGTGA. Deletions cut 2 bases from V and 7 bases from J, with 9 bases between. CDR3 length equals 14 residues. The CDR3 DNA is TGTGCCAGCAGCTTAGGAGGAGGGAATTCACCCCTCCACTTT. Its protein product is CASSLGGGNSPLHF.